What follows are 10 T cell receptor beta chains derived from one specimen sequenced in a study of T cells in Graves' hyperthyroidism and ophthalmopathy (dated by TCRdb to 2018 to 2020). The protocol used for the library was multiplex PCR. TCRdb shows the sequencer as Illumina HiSeq 2000. TCR beta CDR3 regions were amplified from RNA transcripts. For the first round of RT-PCR on the TCR CDR3, the HTBI primer set was used together with the Qiagen OneStep RT-PCR kit. Starting from the raw public reads, TCRdb applied fastp trimming at Q25, assembled clones with MiXCR and retained in-frame beta chains. Each entry merges the rows of one CDR3 protein and shows their most common DNA and genes. The table for this sample lists around 300,000 distinct CDR3 sequences; about 20% of them were counted only once. Around 65% of the sample is taken by the ten largest. Sequencing was performed on blood. Every receptor here comes from a man younger than 40 with Graves' ophthalmopathy.

There are a few counts of this clonotype. The rearrangement links TRBV12-3 or TRBV12-4 to TRBJ2-1, with TRBD2 as a possible D gene (5 bases). CDR3 length equals 11 residues. Trimming left V 3 bases short and J 9 bases short, with 6 bases between. The CDR3 spells CASSLLAEQFF. DNA of the CDR3: TGTGCCAGCAGTTTGCTAGCTGAGCAGTTCTTC.

This clonotype appeared a few times. This chain uses TRBV6-2 or TRBV6-3 with TRBJ1-4; 7 bases match TRBD1. The V and J ends lost 5 bases and 7 bases, in that order; junction bases with no gene match: 7. CDR3 length equals 14 residues. In germline, CDR1 is MNHEY, CDR2 SVGEGT. The chain's CDR3 is CASSQQGSGEKLFF. The DNA of the CDR3 is TGTGCCAGCAGTCAACAGGGGTCGGGTGAAAAACTGTTTTTT.

This clonotype appeared a few times. The chain couples TRBV28 to TRBJ1-5, with D perhaps matching TRBD1 (5 bases). This CDR3 comprises 16 residues. Germline loops: CDR1 MDHEN, CDR2 SYDVKM. V was clipped by 0 bases and J by 2 bases, with 11 bases between them. DNA for the CDR3: TGTGCCAGCAGTTTATGGGGGGGGGACCGCAATCAGCCCCAGCATTTT. Its protein is CASSLWGGDRNQPQHF.

This clonotype was counted a few times. The V and J genes are TRBV24-1 and TRBJ2-1; TRBD2 is a possible D gene (5 bases). There are 13 residues in the CDR3. Germline values: CDR1 KGHDR, CDR2 SFDVKD. V was pared by 3 bases and J by 8 bases, with 10 bases between. In DNA, the CDR3 is TGTGCCACCAGTGATCTCACTAGTGATGAGCAGTTCTTC. Its protein is CATSDLTSDEQFF.

The rearrangement joins TRBV20-1 to TRBJ1-4; no firm D call. Trimming pared 0 bases from V and 7 bases from J, leaving 12 bases between. The CDR3 is made up of 14 amino acids. Germline values: CDR1 DFQATT, CDR2 SNEGSKA (reference sequence). The CDR3 reads CSARDRRGGEKLFF. The CDR3, as DNA: TGCAGTGCTAGAGATCGGCGAGGAGGTGAAAAACTGTTTTTT.

This clonotype was observed at least ten times. The chain employs TRBV2 and TRBJ2-3, with 12 bases that match TRBD2. With 6 bases clipped from V and 5 bases from J, the junction kept 9 bases outside the gene matches. Germline V lookup: CDR1 SNHLY, CDR2 FYNNEI. This CDR3 is built from 16 residues. The CDR3 reads CASSYRLAGVGDTQYF. The CDR3 DNA reads TGTGCCAGCAGCTACCGACTAGCGGGAGTGGGAGATACGCAGTATTTT.

This clonotype has a handful of counts. The chain carries TRBV24-1 and TRBJ1-1, with TRBD1 identical over 9 bases. With V trimmed by 10 bases and J by 3 bases, 5 bases remained unmatched. This CDR3 is 13 amino acids long. Germline assignment: CDR1 KGHDR and CDR2 SFDVKD. The CDR3 sequence is CATRDRDYTEAFF. CDR3 in DNA: TGTGCCACGCGGGACAGGGATTACACTGAAGCTTTCTTT.

There are many counts of this clonotype. The chain couples TRBV11-2 to TRBJ2-1; 8 bases line up with TRBD2. Germline trimming cut 5 bases from V and 7 bases from J; bases unmatched to any gene: 7. This CDR3 is 14 amino acids long. The germline V gene encodes CDR1 SGHAT and CDR2 FQNNGV. The CDR3, as DNA: TGTGCCAGCAGCCTCGGGGGGGTGGCGAATGAGCAGTTCTTC. Translation gives CASSLGGVANEQFF.

This clonotype was observed a handful of times. V usage is TRBV5-1 and J usage is TRBJ2-5; tentative D call: TRBD2 (5 bases). In germline, CDR1 is SGHRS, CDR2 YFSETQ. This CDR3 has 16 amino acids. The V gene lost 4 bases and the J gene lost 2 bases, with 18 bases spanning the gap. CDR3 amino acids: CASSAYSSRSQETQYF. DNA of the CDR3: TGCGCCAGCAGCGCCTACTCTAGCAGAAGTCAAGAGACCCAGTACTTC.

The chain combines TRBV5-1 with TRBJ2-3, with D possibly TRBD1 on 6 matching bases. This CDR3 contains 18 residues. Trimming stripped 0 bases from V and 0 bases from J, with 17 bases between. Germline CDR1 reads SGHRS; CDR2 reads YFSETQ. CDR3 protein: CASSLGYRDGDSTDTQYF. In DNA, the CDR3 is TGCGCCAGCAGCTTGGGTTACAGGGACGGGGACAGCACAGATACGCAGTATTTT.